The 25 T cell receptor beta chains presented below share a single source sample, sequenced in a study of cytomegalovirus exposure and HLA in healthy donors. PCR was performed using 60 Vbeta and 13 Jbeta primers. This table comes from immunoSEQ multiplex PCR, and its TCRdb copy is limited to in-frame clones, with some not included. The sample has over 50,000 clones; about 79% are singletons. The specimen sequenced was PBMCs. These receptors came from a man aged 40-49 years in good health and CMV-seronegative.

The chain is built from TRBV7-3 and TRBJ2-3, with 8 bases aligning to TRBD2. The CDR3 runs to 15 residues. Germline V lookup: CDR1 SGHTA, CDR2 FQGTGA. V lost 1 base and J lost 6; bases outside the gene matches: 6. The CDR3: CASSLSGGKLDTQYF. CDR3 bases: TGTGCCAGCAGCTTAAGCGGGGGGAAACTGGATACGCAGTATTTT.

The V call is TRBV6-1, the J call TRBJ1-2; 9 positions match TRBD1. This CDR3 has 14 residues. Germline V gives CDR1 MNHNS, CDR2 SASEGT. J lost 8 bases, V lost 6 bases, and 10 bases had no gene match. CDR3 nucleotide sequence: TGTGCCAGCAGCAATAAACAGGGGGCGCGCGGCTACACCTTC. Its protein is CASSNKQGARGYTF.

This clone was seen only a few times. CDR3 amino acids: CASSYSRDRGINEQFF. The CDR3 nucleotides are TGTGCCAGCAGTTACTCGAGGGACAGGGGGATCAATGAGCAGTTCTTC. V usage is TRBV6-7 and J usage is TRBJ2-1; 11 bases align to TRBD1. TRBV6-7 qualifies as an ORF whose function is uncertain. V gave up 0 bases and J gave up 6 bases; unmatched junction bases: 4. The CDR3 is 16 amino acids.

The chain joins TRBV6-1 to TRBJ2-3; 13 bases line up with TRBD2. The CDR3 has 15 amino acids. With V trimmed by 2 bases and J by 6 bases, 2 bases remained unmatched. CDR1 is MNHNS, CDR2 SASEGT, per germline. CDR3 bases: TGTGCCAGCAGTGAAACGACTAGCGGGGGGGATACGCAGTATTTT. Protein sequence: CASSETTSGGDTQYF.

The chain combines TRBV4-2 with TRBJ2-2; the D gene is possibly TRBD1 (5 bases). This CDR3 comprises 18 residues. The ends were cut back, 0 bases at V and 4 bases at J, with 18 bases in the middle. From germline, CDR1 is LGHNA and CDR2 YNFKEQ. CDR3 nucleotides: TGTGCCAGCAGCCAAGATCCCATCCAGGGTCGTGGCACCGGGGAGCTGTTTTTT. Its protein is CASSQDPIQGRGTGELFF.

The V and J genes are TRBV6-5 and TRBJ2-5, with D perhaps matching TRBD1 (6 bases). Trimming removed 2 bases from V and 5 bases from J, with 18 bases in between. Germline CDR1 is MNHEY and CDR2 is SVGAGI. The CDR3 consists of 16 residues. As DNA, the CDR3 is TGTGCCAGCAGTTACGCAAGGGGGAAGGTCGGGGAGACCCAGTACTTC. Its translation: CASSYARGKVGETQYF.

The chain uses TRBV11-3 and TRBJ2-7; a weak D match, TRBD1 (6 bases). From germline, CDR1 is SGHNT and CDR2 YENEEA. The CDR3 contains 16 residues. The germline V and J ends were trimmed by 5 bases and 2 bases, with 19 bases remaining between them. DNA for the CDR3: TGTGCCAGCAGCCTAAACCCCCTTGGGACACCCTACGAGCAGTACTTC. It yields the protein CASSLNPLGTPYEQYF.

This chain links TRBV9 with TRBJ2-3; D unresolved. V was cut by 3 bases and J by 0 bases, with 8 bases left in between. The V gene's germline CDR1 is SGDLS and CDR2 YYNGEE. This CDR3 is 14 amino acids long. The chain's CDR3 is CASSAVTSTDTQYF. As DNA, the CDR3 is TGTGCCAGCAGCGCCGTGACTAGCACAGATACGCAGTATTTT.

The rearrangement links TRBV30 to TRBJ2-2; D perhaps matches TRBD2 (6 bases). CDR3 length: 15 amino acids. V lost 4 bases, J lost 9 bases, and 21 bases lay in between. Germline V gives CDR1 GTSNPN, CDR2 SVGIG (reference sequence). The CDR3 loop reads CAWNQARGVVRELFF. The CDR3 region has the DNA TGTGCCTGGAATCAAGCGCGCGGGGTAGTCCGGGAGCTGTTTTTT.

This clone appeared a few times. The rearrangement joins TRBV4-1 to TRBJ1-6; D gene uncertain. Germline V gene lookup returns CDR1 MGHRA and CDR2 YSYEKL. CDR3 length: 17 amino acids. V was cut by 0 bases and J by 4 bases, with 13 bases left in between. CDR3 residues: CASSQEPDAPYNSPLHF. Here the CDR3 DNA reads TGCGCCAGCAGCCAAGAACCAGATGCCCCATATAATTCACCCCTCCACTTT.

The rearrangement joins TRBV15 to TRBJ2-5, with TRBD1 matching 7 bases. CDR1 LNHNV and CDR2 YYDKDF come from the germline V gene (reference sequence). J was trimmed by 3 bases and V by 4 bases; bases with no gene match: 8. CDR3 length equals 15 residues. The CDR3 reads CATSTNDRAEETQYF. CDR3 sequence (DNA): TGTGCCACCAGCACCAACGACAGGGCGGAAGAGACCCAGTACTTC.

The genes are TRBV7-9 and TRBJ2-3; TRBD2 aligns across 11 bases. Losses at the gene ends were 2 bases for V and 2 bases for J; bases not matched to a gene: 9. Germline loops: CDR1 SEHNR, CDR2 FQNEAQ (reference sequence). The CDR3 loop spans 18 amino acids. The CDR3 DNA sequence: TGTGCCAGCAGCTTACCCCGGCGACTAGCGGGGCCCACAGATACGCAGTATTTT. The encoded protein is CASSLPRRLAGPTDTQYF.

The rearrangement links TRBV9 to TRBJ1-2; 10 bases line up with TRBD1. CDR1 is SGDLS and CDR2 is YYNGEE in the germline V gene. This CDR3 comprises 15 residues. V shed 3 bases, J shed 3 bases, and the junction held 5 bases outside the gene matches. The CDR3 protein is CASSDGTGVYYGYTF. CDR3 nucleotides: TGTGCCAGCAGCGACGGGACAGGGGTGTACTATGGCTACACCTTC.

This rearrangement joins TRBV9 to TRBJ1-3; 7 bases are shared with TRBD1. The CDR3 length is 16 residues. Germline assignment: CDR1 SGDLS and CDR2 YYNGEE. V lost 4 bases and J lost 0; bases outside the gene matches: 7. DNA of the CDR3: TGTGCCAGCAGCTCGGGACAGCCACCCTCTGGAAACACCATATATTTT. Encoded protein: CASSSGQPPSGNTIYF.

The rearrangement links TRBV27 to TRBJ2-1; D perhaps matches TRBD1 (6 bases). Germline CDR1 and CDR2: MNHEY and SMNVEV (reference sequence). The CDR3 sequence is 16 residues long. Between the trimmed V and J ends, which lost 3 bases and 2 bases, there was a span of 14 bases. The CDR3 reads CASSFNGQIAYNEQFF. The CDR3, as DNA: TGTGCCAGCAGTTTTAACGGACAGATAGCCTACAATGAGCAGTTCTTC.

The chain employs TRBV7-9 and TRBJ2-3; the match to TRBD2 covers 8 bases. V lost 5 bases and J lost 4; bases outside the gene matches: 11. This CDR3 spans 16 amino acids. Germline CDR1 is SEHNR and CDR2 is FQNEAQ (reference sequence). The CDR3, as DNA: TGTGCCAGCAGCCCCTTGGGGCTAGCGGGTTCAGATACGCAGTATTTT. Amino acid sequence: CASSPLGLAGSDTQYF.

J is TRBJ2-1 and V is TRBV9, with TRBD2 matching over 9 bases. CDR1 and CDR2 from the germline V gene are SGDLS and YYNGEE. This CDR3 contains 16 residues. The ends lost 3 bases at V and 5 bases at J; junction bases unmatched: 9. CDR3 amino acids: CASSALGAGGNNEQFF. CDR3 nucleotide sequence: TGTGCCAGCAGCGCCCTCGGGGCGGGGGGGAACAATGAGCAGTTCTTC.

The chain couples TRBV30 to TRBJ1-5; 9 nucleotides line up with TRBD1. CDR1 is GTSNPN and CDR2 is SVGIG in the germline V gene (reference sequence). CDR3 size: 15 residues. After removal of 5 bases from V and 7 bases from J, the junction contained 12 bases not matched to a gene. The CDR3 loop reads CAWAAGTGNFQPQHF. CDR3 nucleotides: TGTGCCTGGGCTGCCGGGACAGGGAATTTCCAGCCCCAGCATTTT.

This clone appeared a few times. This chain links TRBV4-1 with TRBJ1-1, with D tentatively TRBD1 (6 bases). This CDR3 spans 15 amino acids. Germline CDR1 and CDR2: MGHRA and YSYEKL. V was cut by 4 bases and J by 4 bases, with 16 bases left in between. The CDR3 sequence: CASSRSDRWVTEAFF. In DNA form, the CDR3 reads TGCGCCAGCAGCCGCTCAGACAGGTGGGTCACTGAAGCTTTCTTT.

This clone was counted between two and nine times. The chain has TRBV5-6 and TRBJ1-5, with D perhaps TRBD1 (5 bases). Deletions cut 2 bases from V and 4 bases from J, with 13 bases between. The length of the CDR3 is 15 residues. Per germline, CDR1 SGHDT and CDR2 YYEEEE. In DNA, the CDR3 is TGTGCCAGCAGCTTATGGCAGGGTAAGAATCAGCCCCAGCATTTT. Its protein product is CASSLWQGKNQPQHF.

The chain uses TRBV7-8 and TRBJ2-7, with 9 positions matching TRBD1. With 6 bases clipped from V and 7 bases from J, the junction kept 7 bases outside the gene matches. CDR1 is SGHVS, CDR2 FQNEAQ, per germline. The CDR3 runs to 13 residues. Here the CDR3 DNA reads TGTGCCAGCAGGCCTACAGGGGGCAAGGAGCAGTACTTC. It yields the protein CASRPTGGKEQYF.

This clone was observed once. The chain combines TRBV6-1 with TRBJ1-3; perhaps TRBD1 as D (6 bases). The CDR3 is 15 amino acids. CDR1 and CDR2 from the germline V gene are MNHNS and SASEGT. V gave up 4 bases and J gave up 0 bases, with 10 bases separating them. In DNA form, the CDR3 reads TGTGCCAGCAGTGCCGGGACATACTCTGGAAACACCATATATTTT. Protein: CASSAGTYSGNTIYF.

V usage is TRBV6-1 and J usage is TRBJ1-2; possible D gene TRBD1, 5 bases. Germline CDR1 and CDR2: MNHNS and SASEGT. This CDR3 spans 14 amino acids. Trimming shortened V by 0 bases and J by 4 bases, and 9 bases separated the two germline ends. The CDR3 DNA follows: TGTGCCAGCAGTGAAGCGGACATGGTCTATGGCTACACCTTC. Translated: CASSEADMVYGYTF.

The V call is TRBV7-9, the J call TRBJ1-6; 7 bases agree with TRBD1. The V gene's germline CDR1 is SEHNR and CDR2 FQNEAQ (reference sequence). The CDR3 is 18 amino acids. V trimming: 4 bases; J trimming: 0 bases; junction bases outside the gene matches: 9. Here the CDR3 DNA reads TGTGCCAGCAGCTCAATGACAGGGTTAAGCTCCTATAATTCACCCCTCCACTTT. Its protein product is CASSSMTGLSSYNSPLHF.

This chain links TRBV2 with TRBJ2-1, with 8 bases matching TRBD2. The length of the CDR3 is 18 residues. The germline CDR1 and CDR2 sequences are SNHLY and FYNNEI. V lost 3 bases, J lost 4 bases, and 14 bases stayed unmatched. The CDR3 loop reads CASSDLLFSGAGYNEQFF. In DNA form, the CDR3 reads TGTGCCAGCAGTGACTTATTATTTAGCGGGGCGGGTTACAATGAGCAGTTCTTC.